The 29 T cell receptor beta chains given below trace back to one sample, sequenced in a study of blood T cells in healthy people across ages. For the second PCR, which ran for 7 to 11 cycles, a sample-barcoded 5' primer and a J-beta primer mix were used. MiXCR, run by TCRdb on the 5' RACE reads, gives a single entry per CDR3 protein. The sample has fewer than 800,000 distinct CDR3 sequences; approximately 31% are singletons. Sequenced: blood. The origin of the receptors is a woman older than 75 in good health.

This clonotype was recorded many times. This rearrangement joins TRBV7-2 to TRBJ1-3, with a tentative D call TRBD1 (5 bases). The CDR3 consists of 15 residues. Germline V gene data show CDR1 as SGHTA and CDR2 as FQGNSA. The germline V and J ends were trimmed by 2 bases and 0 bases, with 8 bases remaining between them. The DNA of the CDR3 is TGTGCCAGCAGCTTATGGGGGAGCTCTGGAAACACCATATATTTT. Translation: CASSLWGSSGNTIYF.

This clonotype came up many times. The gene calls are TRBV20-1 and TRBJ1-5; 10 nucleotides match TRBD1. The germline V gene has CDR1 DFQATT and CDR2 SNEGSKA (reference sequence). This CDR3 has 15 amino acids. V shed 0 bases and J 4 bases; nucleotides not matched to a gene: 3. This chain's CDR3 is CSARDEGQGNQPQHF. The DNA for the CDR3 is TGCAGTGCTAGAGATGAGGGACAGGGGAATCAGCCCCAGCATTTT.

This clonotype was detected many times. This sequence joins TRBV5-1 and TRBJ2-7, with D maybe TRBD2 (6 bases). V lost 4 bases, J lost 2 bases, and 16 bases lay in between. The V gene's germline CDR1 is SGHRS and CDR2 YFSETQ. This CDR3 has 15 amino acids. CDR3 amino acids: CASSAGPQLTYEQYF. For the CDR3, the DNA is TGCGCCAGCAGCGCGGGGCCCCAACTTACCTACGAGCAGTACTTC.

This clonotype has at least ten counts. The V gene is TRBV29-1, the J gene TRBJ2-7; 7 bases fit TRBD1. Looked up from germline, CDR1 is SQVTM and CDR2 is ANQGSEA. There are 15 residues in the CDR3. Trimming took 1 base from V and 4 from J; bases not matched to a gene: 10. The CDR3 sequence is CSVEGNAKGAYEQYF. DNA for the CDR3: TGCAGCGTTGAAGGAAATGCCAAGGGGGCTTACGAGCAGTACTTC.

On this clonotype: A much larger clone lies one base from this, so it may be a read error. The chain combines TRBV29-1 with TRBJ2-7; D gene unclear. CDR3 length: 11 residues. The V gene lost 4 bases and the J gene lost 6 bases, with 10 bases spanning the gap. Germline lookup yields CDR1 SQVTM and CDR2 ANQGSEA. CDR3 DNA: TGCAGCGTTGGGATGACCTGCGAGCAGTACTTC. Its protein is CSVGMTCEQYF.

This clonotype was seen at least ten times. The V and J genes are TRBV12-3 or TRBV12-4 and TRBJ1-1, with D perhaps TRBD1 (5 bases). The CDR3 extends over 12 amino acids. Trimming left V 5 bases short and J 8 bases short, with 12 bases between. The CDR3 DNA follows: TGTGCCAGCAGTCTCGGGACGGTCGAAGCTTTCTTT. This gives the protein CASSLGTVEAFF.

CDR3 nucleotide sequence: TGTGCCACCAGCAAAGGGACTAGCGGATTCACAGATACGCAGTATTTT. The encoded protein is CATSKGTSGFTDTQYF. The V call is TRBV15, the J call TRBJ2-3, with TRBD2 matching 11 bases. CDR3 length equals 16 residues. CDR1 is LNHNV, CDR2 YYDKDF, per germline (reference sequence). With V trimmed by 4 bases and J by 2 bases, 5 bases remained unmatched.

This clonotype was counted between two and nine times. The CDR3 DNA is TGTGCCTGGAGGACCGGGACTAGCGGGTTGAATGAGCAGTTCTTC. This encodes CAWRTGTSGLNEQFF. V is TRBV30 and J is TRBJ2-1; 12 bases fit TRBD2. CDR1 is GTSNPN and CDR2 is SVGIG in the germline V gene (reference sequence). The V segment lost 3 bases and the J segment 7 bases; nucleotides outside the gene matches: 7. CDR3 size: 15 residues.

This clonotype showed up just a few times. Written as DNA, the CDR3 is TGCAGTGCCCCAACTCCGGGACAGGGGACTGGAAACACCATATATTTT. Translating gives CSAPTPGQGTGNTIYF. The chain employs TRBV20-1 and TRBJ1-3; 10 nucleotides line up with TRBD1. CDR1 DFQATT and CDR2 SNEGSKA come from the germline V gene (reference sequence). V was clipped by 6 bases and J by 2 bases; unmatched bases: 10. The CDR3 consists of 16 residues.

This clonotype was seen once. The V and J genes are TRBV7-8 and TRBJ2-7; TRBD1 matches 7 bases. This CDR3 spans 18 amino acids. Germline V lookup: CDR1 SGHVS, CDR2 FQNEAQ. Germline trimming cut 5 bases from V and 0 bases from J; bases unmatched to any gene: 16. CDR3 residues: CASSPLLPWGTDSYEQYF. CDR3 nucleotides: TGTGCCAGCAGCCCGCTACTCCCTTGGGGGACAGACTCCTACGAGCAGTACTTC.

The CDR3 sequence is CSASRQTGVYEQYF. As DNA, the CDR3 is TGCAGTGCTAGTCGTCAGACCGGGGTCTACGAGCAGTACTTC. The V call is TRBV20-1, the J call TRBJ2-4; D may be TRBD2 (5 bases). The DNA end is more similar to TRBJ2-7, so the J call may be wrong. The CDR3 loop spans 14 amino acids. CDR1 is DFQATT, CDR2 SNEGSKA, per germline (reference sequence).

This clonotype was detected only a few times. This clone may be a read error of a much larger clone one base away. This chain links TRBV10-3 with TRBJ2-5; weak D call: TRBD2 (6 bases). This CDR3 comprises 14 residues. Germline lookup yields CDR1 ENHRY and CDR2 SYGVKD. V was shortened by 0 bases and J by 11 bases, with 16 bases between the two germline ends. CDR3: CAISESGGRNEQYF. The DNA for the CDR3 is TGTGCCATCAGTGAGTCGGGGGGTCGGAATGAGCAGTACTTC.

This clonotype has only one observation. A read error may explain this, as a much larger clone is one base away. The chain is built from TRBV29-1 and TRBJ1-2; D unresolved. The CDR3 is made up of 14 amino acids. Per germline, CDR1 SQVTM and CDR2 ANQGSEA. CDR3 sequence (DNA): TGCAGCGTTGAACGTCGGGGTCGGGGAAGTGGCAACACCTTC. Translation: CSVERRGRGSGNTF.

At least ten counts were recorded for this clonotype. The rearrangement uses TRBV20-1 and TRBJ2-3, with TRBD1 as a possible D gene (7 bases). V lost 3 bases, J lost 2 bases, and 15 bases lay in between. The CDR3 has 15 residues. Germline V gene data show CDR1 as DFQATT and CDR2 as SNEGSKA (reference sequence). The CDR3 spells CSARMAGGLTDTQYF. The CDR3 region has the DNA TGCAGTGCTAGGATGGCAGGGGGACTCACAGATACGCAGTATTTT.

The chain uses TRBV7-8 and TRBJ1-1, with D unclear. The CDR3 loop spans 14 amino acids. The V end was cut by 7 bases, the J end by 4 bases, with 16 bases between. Germline assignment: CDR1 SGHVS and CDR2 FQNEAQ. The DNA of the CDR3 is TGTGCCAGCACCTCTAGTGTGGCCCGCACTGAAGCTTTCTTT. Protein: CASTSSVARTEAFF.

This clonotype has ten or more counts. V gene TRBV5-1 combines with J gene TRBJ2-5; TRBD2 matches at 13 bases. CDR1 is SGHRS, CDR2 YFSETQ, per germline. V lost 4 bases, J lost 6 bases, and 6 bases stayed unmatched. The CDR3 consists of 15 residues. CDR3 protein: CASSLRLAGGQTQYF. CDR3 nucleotides: TGCGCCAGCAGCCTCAGACTAGCGGGGGGTCAGACCCAGTACTTC.

This clonotype was counted only a few times. The chain couples TRBV7-8 to TRBJ1-2; D not resolved. The germline V gene encodes CDR1 SGHVS and CDR2 FQNEAQ. There are 14 residues in the CDR3. Trimming removed 1 base from V and 8 bases from J, with 14 bases in between. CDR3 residues: CASSLDLGIRGYTF. The DNA of the CDR3 is TGTGCCAGCAGCTTAGATCTGGGAATTAGGGGCTACACCTTC.

This clonotype was observed many times. The gene calls are TRBV6-5 and TRBJ2-1, with D uncertain. V was trimmed by 8 bases and J by 8 bases, leaving 13 bases between them. The CDR3 consists of 12 residues. Germline CDR1 MNHEY, CDR2 SVGAGI. The DNA of the CDR3 is TGTGCCAGCGGCGGACGGTTAGATGAGCAGTTCTTC. Translated: CASGGRLDEQFF.

This clonotype was counted only a few times. The J gene is TRBJ1-1, the V gene TRBV12-3 or TRBV12-4, with D possibly matching TRBD1 (5 bases). Trimming cost V 4 bases and J 9 bases, with 18 bases left between them. The CDR3 has 14 residues. The CDR3 is CASSSRLGPTKAFF. Written as DNA, the CDR3 is TGTGCCAGCAGTTCCCGATTGGGACCGACTAAAGCTTTCTTT.

In this sample, this clonotype turned up many times. The rearrangement uses TRBV12-3 or TRBV12-4 and TRBJ2-7; D gene unclear. This CDR3 region has 13 residues. V lost 2 bases, J lost 3 bases, and 8 bases lay in between. The CDR3 nucleotides are TGTGCCAGCAGTTTAAACGGTGTCTACGAGCAGTACTTC. Its protein is CASSLNGVYEQYF.

This clonotype was counted at least ten times. The chain is built from TRBV5-1 and TRBJ2-5; maybe TRBD1 (6 bases). The CDR3 extends over 15 amino acids. The V gene's germline CDR1 is SGHRS and CDR2 YFSETQ. The V gene lost 4 bases and the J gene lost 2 bases, with 15 bases spanning the gap. The CDR3 DNA follows: TGCGCCAGCAGCGTCGAAGGGGGATGGCAAGAGACCCAGTACTTC. Translating it yields CASSVEGGWQETQYF.

To note about this clonotype: Given a much more abundant clone one base away, this may be a read error. The chain combines TRBV28 with TRBJ1-2; 9 bases agree with TRBD1. CDR1 is MDHEN, CDR2 SYDVKM, per germline. V was clipped by 2 bases and J by 5 bases; unmatched bases: 6. This CDR3 is 15 amino acids long. Here the CDR3 DNA reads TGTGCCAGCAGTTTAGGGGACAGGGCTTGGTATGGCTACACCTTC. It translates to CASSLGDRAWYGYTF.

In this sample, this clonotype turned up a few times. The V gene is TRBV18, the J gene TRBJ1-6; D is possibly TRBD1 (5 bases). This CDR3 is built from 14 residues. V dropped 6 bases and J dropped 10 bases, with 16 bases sitting between them. Germline V gene lookup returns CDR1 KGHSH and CDR2 LQKENI. CDR3 sequence: CASSPPGDVSPLHF. As DNA, the CDR3 is TGTGCCAGCTCCCCCCCGGGGGACGTCTCACCCCTCCACTTT.

The sample holds many counts of this clonotype. The V and J genes are TRBV4-2 and TRBJ2-7, with D uncertain. Trimming took 2 bases from V and 4 from J, leaving 12 bases between them. From germline, CDR1 is LGHNA and CDR2 YNFKEQ. The CDR3 loop spans 14 amino acids. CDR3 sequence: CASSQREGPYEQYF. In DNA form, the CDR3 reads TGTGCCAGCAGCCAACGAGAAGGGCCATACGAGCAGTACTTC.

The chain carries TRBV24-1 and TRBJ1-2; 8 bases are shared with TRBD1. V lost 2 bases to trimming and J lost 9 bases; unmatched junction nucleotides: 4. In germline, CDR1 is KGHDR, CDR2 SFDVKD. The CDR3 is made up of 13 amino acids. For the CDR3, the DNA is TGTGCCACCAGTGATTCTGACAGGGGAAGCTACACCTTC. Amino acid sequence: CATSDSDRGSYTF.

This clonotype has just a few counts. A much larger clonotype is one base distant, so this may be a read error. The J gene is TRBJ2-5, the V gene TRBV20-1, with TRBD1 identical over 7 bases. CDR3 size: 13 residues. The germline CDR1 and CDR2 sequences are DFQATT and SNEGSKA (reference sequence). Written as DNA, the CDR3 is TGCAGGGCTAAGGGACAGCCCCAAGAGACCCAGTACTTC. It is translated as CRAKGQPQETQYF.

The chain couples TRBV20-1 to TRBJ2-1, with 13 bases fitting TRBD2. The V segment lost 4 bases and the J segment 7 bases; nucleotides outside the gene matches: 7. Germline values: CDR1 DFQATT, CDR2 SNEGSKA (reference sequence). There are 15 residues in the CDR3. The CDR3 sequence is CSAIGLAGAGNEQFF. The DNA for the CDR3 is TGCAGTGCTATCGGACTAGCGGGGGCCGGGAATGAGCAGTTCTTC.

This clonotype has a count of ten or more. The chain recombines TRBV12-3 or TRBV12-4 with TRBJ2-7; D possibly matches TRBD1 or TRBD2 (7 bases each). The CDR3 is made up of 12 amino acids. V was pared by 6 bases and J by 12 bases, with 18 bases between. The DNA for the CDR3 is TGTGCCAGCAGCGGGGGGACAGCCGATCCGTACTTC. As protein: CASSGGTADPYF.

The V gene is TRBV3-1, the J gene TRBJ2-1; D gene unclear. The V gene's germline CDR1 is LGHDT and CDR2 YNNKEL (reference sequence). This CDR3 is built from 15 residues. V gave up 4 bases and J gave up 2 bases, with 12 bases separating them. Here the CDR3 reads CASSPAGQAYNEQFF. The CDR3 region has the DNA TGTGCCAGCAGCCCTGCAGGCCAAGCCTACAATGAGCAGTTCTTC.